The T cell receptor beta chain described here comes from a study of blood T cell repertoires in COVID-19 (dated by TCRdb to 2018 to 2020). In terms of the full investigation: The collaborator samples originated in the United States, Italy and Spain and spanned the acute and convalescent phases of COVID-19. The prospective study material was composed of cDNA or gDNA derived from T cells, B-cell-depleted T cells, or PBMCs. The dataset comprised deeply sampled blood TCRbeta repertoires from subjects exposed to, actively infected with, or recovered from COVID-19. A freely available public database, intended as a resource for researchers studying the immune response to SARS-CoV-2, is where the repertoires were released. Samples came from the ongoing ImmuneRACE study (first 160 participants) plus 1,254 subjects from 6 global collaborators. The sample metadata nearly always contained a de-identified subject ID, COVID-19 status, age in years and sex. HLA class I and class II types, where available, came from metadata supplied by the sample provider rather than from assay-based typing. The investigation overall reported the following: How much clinical and demographic metadata was included differed by source and by participant, and the metadata was provided uncurated.

For CDR1 and CDR2, the germline V gene (reference sequence) lists SEHNR and FQNEAQ. Deletion took 5 bases off V and 4 bases off J, with a span of 15 bases between the germline ends. The CDR3 spans 15 residues, from the cysteine through the phenylalanine. Of the read, only the CDR3 DNA is kept; its 45 bases are in frame from base 1. In the case of this clone: Its antigen is still unknown. No base quality values were provided; no much bigger clone lies one nucleotide off. Other DNA sequences in this sample translate to the same CDR3.

TCRbeta CDR3 regions were amplified from genomic DNA by means of the immunoSEQ Assay, a bias-controlled multiplex PCR. In the original analysis: Nucleated cell counts per sample were estimated from amplification of reference gene primers within the assay. Sequence reads were collapsed and filtered to measure the absolute abundance of every unique TCRbeta CDR3 rearrangement. For each sample, productive Simpson clonality was calculated as the square root of Simpson's diversity index over productive rearrangements. Entries here come from immuneACCESS through TCRdb and include only in-frame sequences with V and J called. Some clones fail to appear in such tables; in the studies checked, an unresolved V gene covers under half of the shortfall, and the cause of the remainder is unknown. The V and J calls and clone size are taken from that table; D and trimming were inferred from the DNA. This sample lists about 69,000 clones; just under 80% were detected once. The biggest ten clones account for approximately 45% of the sample.

Each collaborating institution followed its own protocols to collect whole blood in K2EDTA tubes. Collaborator samples were shipped for TCRbeta analysis as frozen whole blood, isolated PBMCs, or DNA extracted from either sample type. The chain joins TRBV7-9 to TRBJ2-1, with TRBD2 as a weak D call on 6 bases. This TCR was recovered from a human donor in a cohort sampled during active COVID-19. The material sequenced was peripheral blood. Here the CDR3 is given as CASSPRDSPYNEQFF. The DNA sequence is given as TGTGCCAGCAGCCCCCGGGACTCTCCGTACAATGAGCAGTTCTTC.